The next 16 T cell receptor beta chains were all read from a single sample in a study of Ad26.COV2.S vaccination and SARS-CoV-2 variants. As to treatment: 15 to 20 received Ad26.COV2.S at low or high dose, single or two shots; about 5 received placebo; per-sample allocation not given. Vaccine and placebo recipients were sampled on day 63 after the first injection. Profiling relied on immunoSEQ multiplex PCR, and the TCRdb table lists in-frame clones only, not all of them. Altogether about 350,000 clones are present, approximately 90% being singletons, with the ten largest covering just under 5%. Sequenced material: peripheral blood, taken in a trial of Ad26.COV2.S vaccine versus placebo. The origin of the receptors is a person between 18 and 65 years old who received the Ad26.COV2.S COVID-19 vaccine or a placebo.

This chain joins TRBV2 and TRBJ2-5; a possible D gene is TRBD2 (6 bases). The CDR3 is 14 residues long. Per germline, CDR1 SNHLY and CDR2 FYNNEI. V was clipped by 5 bases and J by 2 bases, with 12 bases between them. CDR3 protein: CASSRGTIQETQYF. DNA for the CDR3: TGTGCCAGCAGTCGCGGGACGATACAAGAGACCCAGTACTTC.

The V and J genes are TRBV28 and TRBJ2-7; 10 nucleotides match TRBD2. Germline trimming cut 6 bases from V and 4 bases from J; bases unmatched to any gene: 6. Germline CDR1 and CDR2: MDHEN and SYDVKM. The CDR3 is made up of 14 amino acids. The CDR3 is CASRPTSGDYEQYF. DNA of the CDR3: TGTGCCAGCAGACCTACTAGCGGGGATTACGAGCAGTACTTC.

The CDR3 spells CASSQDVAETYNEQFF. The CDR3 bases are TGCGCCAGCAGCCAAGATGTAGCGGAAACCTACAATGAGCAGTTCTTC. V is TRBV4-1 and J is TRBJ2-1, with D perhaps TRBD2 (6 bases). The length of the CDR3 is 16 residues. With 0 bases removed from V and 2 bases from J, the gap between germline ends came to 11 bases. Germline CDR1 is MGHRA and CDR2 is YSYEKL.

The J gene is TRBJ2-7, the V gene TRBV19; D is unclear. CDR1 LNHDA and CDR2 SQIVND come from the germline V gene (reference sequence). Trimming took off 5 bases at V and 0 bases at J, with 8 bases between the two ends. This CDR3 is 13 amino acids long. This CDR3 reads CASSSGLSYEQYF. CDR3 nucleotides: TGTGCCAGTAGTTCAGGTCTCTCCTACGAGCAGTACTTC.

This sequence joins TRBV15 and TRBJ1-1, with D unclear. Germline CDR1 is LNHNV and CDR2 is YYDKDF (reference sequence). CDR3 length equals 14 residues. Trimming removed 0 bases from V and 1 base from J, with 6 bases in between. CDR3 residues: CATSRERENTEAFF. The CDR3 DNA reads TGTGCCACCAGCAGAGAGAGGGAGAACACTGAAGCTTTCTTT.

This clone has only one observation. This sample includes further DNA sequences coding for the same CDR3. The chain joins TRBV4-1 to TRBJ2-7; 7 bases map to TRBD2. The CDR3 loop spans 14 amino acids. The V segment lost 1 base and the J segment 3 bases; nucleotides outside the gene matches: 3. CDR1 and CDR2 from the germline V gene are MGHRA and YSYEKL. The CDR3 here is CASSQVGGSYEQYF. The CDR3 nucleotides are TGCGCCAGCAGCCAAGTGGGCGGGAGCTACGAGCAGTACTTC.

The V call is TRBV7-9, the J call TRBJ2-1; D remains unclear. This CDR3 is 11 amino acids long. Germline V gene data show CDR1 as SEHNR and CDR2 as FQNEAQ (reference sequence). V lost 1 base to trimming and J lost 7 bases, with 2 bases between them. The CDR3 bases are TGTGCCAGCAGCTTAGAGAATGAGCAGTTCTTC. As protein: CASSLENEQFF.

J is TRBJ2-7 and V is TRBV11-2; 9 bases match TRBD1. The CDR3 consists of 14 residues. J was trimmed by 5 bases and V by 3 bases; bases with no gene match: 5. The V gene's germline CDR1 is SGHAT and CDR2 FQNNGV. The CDR3 DNA follows: TGTGCCAGCAGCTTCCCGGGACAGGGCAACGAGCAGTACTTC. As protein: CASSFPGQGNEQYF.

This chain links TRBV19 with TRBJ2-3, with a possible D match to TRBD1 (6 bases). The CDR3 totals 14 residues. The germline V gene encodes CDR1 LNHDA and CDR2 SQIVND (reference sequence). The V gene lost 5 bases and the J gene lost 4 bases, with 13 bases spanning the gap. CDR3 in DNA: TGTGCCAGTAGTGAACAGGGTGCGTCAGATACGCAGTATTTT. It specifies CASSEQGASDTQYF.

The rearrangement uses TRBV7-2 and TRBJ1-1, with D unclear. The CDR3 contains 13 residues. Per the germline V gene, CDR1 is SGHTA and CDR2 is FQGNSA. With 7 bases removed from V and 0 bases from J, the gap between germline ends came to 9 bases. The CDR3 protein is CASNFYLNTEAFF. The CDR3 DNA reads as TGTGCCAGCAACTTTTACTTGAACACTGAAGCTTTCTTT.

The chain combines TRBV28 with TRBJ2-7; D possibly corresponds to TRBD1 (7 bases). Trimming stripped 4 bases from V and 3 bases from J, with 13 bases between. Germline CDR1 and CDR2: MDHEN and SYDVKM. The CDR3 spans 14 residues. CDR3 in amino acids: CASSYYRGGYEQYF. The CDR3 nucleotides are TGTGCCAGCAGTTACTACAGGGGAGGCTACGAGCAGTACTTC.

The rearrangement joins TRBV18 to TRBJ1-2; maybe TRBD1 (5 bases). V was pared by 0 bases and J by 8 bases, with 16 bases between. This CDR3 has 15 amino acids. Germline-derived CDR1 and CDR2 are KGHSH and LQKENI. The CDR3 region has the DNA TGTGCCAGCTCACCACCGACAGACTCCCCCTGGGGCTACACCTTC. This encodes CASSPPTDSPWGYTF.

Only one count was recorded for this clone. The CDR3 region is CAWSPGLAGGNEQFF. The CDR3 bases are TGTGCCTGGAGTCCGGGACTAGCGGGAGGGAATGAGCAGTTCTTC. This chain joins TRBV30 and TRBJ2-1; 16 bases line up with TRBD2. In germline, CDR1 is GTSNPN, CDR2 SVGIG (reference sequence). V dropped 2 bases and J dropped 7; count of bases not matched to a gene: 2. This CDR3 contains 15 residues.

J is TRBJ2-1 and V is TRBV9; D uncertain. Germline V gives CDR1 SGDLS, CDR2 YYNGEE. This CDR3 is 17 amino acids long. Trimming took 2 bases from V and 2 from J, leaving 17 bases between them. CDR3 protein: CASSVGIGGDTYNEQFF. The CDR3 nucleotides read TGTGCCAGCAGCGTCGGTATTGGCGGAGACACCTACAATGAGCAGTTCTTC.

V usage is TRBV5-1 and J usage is TRBJ2-2; possibly TRBD1 for D (5 bases). Trimming cost V 1 base and J 0 bases, with 10 bases left between them. The CDR3 has 16 amino acids. CDR1 is SGHRS and CDR2 is YFSETQ in the germline V gene. The CDR3 here is CASSLSGSANTGELFF. Here the CDR3 DNA reads TGCGCCAGCAGCTTGTCAGGGTCCGCGAACACCGGGGAGCTGTTTTTT.

The genes are TRBV7-9 and TRBJ2-1; no clear D gene. The length of the CDR3 is 15 residues. V was trimmed by 4 bases and J by 5 bases, leaving 15 bases between them. Germline CDR1 reads SEHNR; CDR2 reads FQNEAQ (reference sequence). CDR3 sequence (DNA): TGTGCCAGCAGCTCAACTCTTTACTACCACAATGAGCAGTTCTTC. Translation gives CASSSTLYYHNEQFF.